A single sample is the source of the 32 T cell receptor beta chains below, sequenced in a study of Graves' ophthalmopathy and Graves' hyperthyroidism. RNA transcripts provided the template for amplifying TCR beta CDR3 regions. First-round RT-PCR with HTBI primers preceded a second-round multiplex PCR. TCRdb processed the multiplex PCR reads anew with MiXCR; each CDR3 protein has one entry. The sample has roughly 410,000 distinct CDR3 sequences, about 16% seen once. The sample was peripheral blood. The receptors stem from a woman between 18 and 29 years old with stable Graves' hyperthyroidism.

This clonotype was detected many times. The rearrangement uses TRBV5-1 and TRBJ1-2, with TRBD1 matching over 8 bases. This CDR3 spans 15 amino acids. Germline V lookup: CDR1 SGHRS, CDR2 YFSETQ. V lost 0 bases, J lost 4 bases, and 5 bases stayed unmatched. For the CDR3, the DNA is TGCGCCAGCAGCTTGGTTCAGGGGGCGGTCTATGGCTACACCTTC. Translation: CASSLVQGAVYGYTF.

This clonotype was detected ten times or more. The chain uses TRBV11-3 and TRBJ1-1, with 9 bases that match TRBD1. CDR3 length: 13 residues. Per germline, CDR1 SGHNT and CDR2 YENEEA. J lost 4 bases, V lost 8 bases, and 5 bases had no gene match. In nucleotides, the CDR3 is TGTGCCAGCGGGGACAGGGCAGGCACTGAAGCTTTCTTT. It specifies CASGDRAGTEAFF.

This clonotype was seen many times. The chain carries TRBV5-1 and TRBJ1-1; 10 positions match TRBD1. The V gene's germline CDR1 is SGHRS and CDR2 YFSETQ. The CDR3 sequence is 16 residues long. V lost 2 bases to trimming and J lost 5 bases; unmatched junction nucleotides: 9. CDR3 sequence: CASSLLLRTGGTEAFF. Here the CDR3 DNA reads TGCGCCAGCAGCTTACTACTCCGGACAGGGGGAACTGAAGCTTTCTTT. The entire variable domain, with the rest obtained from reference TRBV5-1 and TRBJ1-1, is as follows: KAGVTQTPRYLIKTRGQQVTLSCSPISGHRSVSWYQQTPGQGLQFLFEYFSETQRNKGNFPGRFSGRQFSNSRSEMNVSTLELGDSALYLCASSLLLRTGGTEAFFGQGTRLTVV.

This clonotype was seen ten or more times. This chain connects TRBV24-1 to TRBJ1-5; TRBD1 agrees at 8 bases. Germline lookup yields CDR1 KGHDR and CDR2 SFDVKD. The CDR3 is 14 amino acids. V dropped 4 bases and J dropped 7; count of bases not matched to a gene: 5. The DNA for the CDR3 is TGTGCCACCAGTGAGGACAGGGCCAACCAGCCCCAGCATTTT. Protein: CATSEDRANQPQHF.

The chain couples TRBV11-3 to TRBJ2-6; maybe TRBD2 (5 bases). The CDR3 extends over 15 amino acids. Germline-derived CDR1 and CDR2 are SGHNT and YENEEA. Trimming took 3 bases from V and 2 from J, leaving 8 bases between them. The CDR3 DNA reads TGTGCCAGCAGCTTGGAGGTAGCTGGGGCCAACGTCCTGACTTTC. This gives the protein CASSLEVAGANVLTF. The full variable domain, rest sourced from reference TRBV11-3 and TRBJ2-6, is EAGVVQSPRYKIIEKKQPVAFWCNPISGHNTLYWYLQNLGQGPELLIRYENEEAVDDSQLPKDRFSAERLKGVDSTLKIQPAELGDSAVYLCASSLEVAGANVLTFGAGSRLTVL.

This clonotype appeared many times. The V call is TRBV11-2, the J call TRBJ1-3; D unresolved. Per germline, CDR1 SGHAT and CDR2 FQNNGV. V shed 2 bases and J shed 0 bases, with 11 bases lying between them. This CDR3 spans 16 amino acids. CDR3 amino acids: CASSLFGSRSGNTIYF. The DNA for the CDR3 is TGTGCCAGCAGCTTATTTGGGTCCCGCTCTGGAAACACCATATATTTT.

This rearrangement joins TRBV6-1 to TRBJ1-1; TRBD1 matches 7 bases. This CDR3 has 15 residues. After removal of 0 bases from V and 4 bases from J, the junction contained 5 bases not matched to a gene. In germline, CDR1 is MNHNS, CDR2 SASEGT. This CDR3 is CASSEATGEGTEAFF. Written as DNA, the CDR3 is TGTGCCAGCAGTGAAGCTACAGGGGAGGGCACTGAAGCTTTCTTT.

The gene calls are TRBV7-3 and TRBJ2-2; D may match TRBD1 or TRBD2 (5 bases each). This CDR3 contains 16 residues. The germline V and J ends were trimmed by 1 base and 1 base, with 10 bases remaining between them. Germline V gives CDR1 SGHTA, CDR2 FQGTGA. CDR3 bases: TGTGCCAGCAGCTTAATGGGGACCAAGAACACCGGGGAGCTGTTTTTT. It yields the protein CASSLMGTKNTGELFF.

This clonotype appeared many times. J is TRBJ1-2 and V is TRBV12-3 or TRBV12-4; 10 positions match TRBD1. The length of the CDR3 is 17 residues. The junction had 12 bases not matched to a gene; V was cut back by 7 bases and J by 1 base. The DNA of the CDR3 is TGTGCCAGCACCGGACAGGGGGACTCTGCGAGTAACTATGGCTACACCTTC. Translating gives CASTGQGDSASNYGYTF.

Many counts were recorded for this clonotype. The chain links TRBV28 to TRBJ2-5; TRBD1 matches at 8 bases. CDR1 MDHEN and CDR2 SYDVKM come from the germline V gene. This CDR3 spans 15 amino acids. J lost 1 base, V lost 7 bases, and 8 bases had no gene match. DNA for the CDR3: TGTGCCAGCACCCTCGCGACAGGGGTCCAAGAGACCCAGTACTTC. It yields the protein CASTLATGVQETQYF.

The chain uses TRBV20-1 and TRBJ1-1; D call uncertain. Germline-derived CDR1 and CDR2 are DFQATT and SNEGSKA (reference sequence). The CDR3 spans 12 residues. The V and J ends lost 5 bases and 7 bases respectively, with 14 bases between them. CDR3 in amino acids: CSAGRALNEAFF. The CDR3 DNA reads TGCAGTGCTGGCCGGGCGCTCAATGAAGCTTTCTTT.

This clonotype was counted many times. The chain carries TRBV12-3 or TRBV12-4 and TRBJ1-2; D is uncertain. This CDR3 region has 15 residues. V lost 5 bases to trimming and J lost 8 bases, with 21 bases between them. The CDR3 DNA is TGTGCCAGCAGTGTCCGGGCCATCTCACTTATGGGCTACACCTTC. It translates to CASSVRAISLMGYTF.

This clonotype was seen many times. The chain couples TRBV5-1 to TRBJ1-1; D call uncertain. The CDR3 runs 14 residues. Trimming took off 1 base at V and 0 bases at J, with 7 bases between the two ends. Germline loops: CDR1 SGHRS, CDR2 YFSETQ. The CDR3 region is CASSLRGVNTEAFF. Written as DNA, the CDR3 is TGCGCCAGCAGCTTGCGGGGAGTGAACACTGAAGCTTTCTTT.

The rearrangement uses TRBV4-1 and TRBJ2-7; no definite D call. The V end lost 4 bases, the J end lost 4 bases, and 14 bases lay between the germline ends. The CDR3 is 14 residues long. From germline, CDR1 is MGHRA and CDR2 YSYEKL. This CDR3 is CASSPGFGVYEQYF. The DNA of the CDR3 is TGCGCCAGCAGCCCCGGATTCGGAGTATACGAGCAGTACTTC.

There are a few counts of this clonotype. The CDR3 DNA follows: TGTGCCAGCAGCGGGAGACCGGGACAGGGGATTGACGAGCAGTACTTC. It yields the protein CASSGRPGQGIDEQYF. This chain joins TRBV9 and TRBJ2-7, with TRBD1 matching 10 bases. Germline V gene sequence: CDR1 SGDLS, CDR2 YYNGEE. V gave up 3 bases and J gave up 5 bases; unmatched junction bases: 11. The CDR3 totals 16 residues.

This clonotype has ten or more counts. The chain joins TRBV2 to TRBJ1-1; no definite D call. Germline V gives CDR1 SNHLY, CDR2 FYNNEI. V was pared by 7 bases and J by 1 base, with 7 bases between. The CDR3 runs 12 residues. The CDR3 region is CASTPQNTEAFF. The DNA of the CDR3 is TGTGCCAGCACACCCCAGAACACTGAAGCTTTCTTT.

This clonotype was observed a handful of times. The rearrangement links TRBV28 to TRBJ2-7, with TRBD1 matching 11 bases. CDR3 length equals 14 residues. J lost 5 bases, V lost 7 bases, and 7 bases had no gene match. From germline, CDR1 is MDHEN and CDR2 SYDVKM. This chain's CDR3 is CASTPDRGRDEQYF. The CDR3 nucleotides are TGTGCCAGCACCCCGGACAGGGGGCGCGACGAGCAGTACTTC.

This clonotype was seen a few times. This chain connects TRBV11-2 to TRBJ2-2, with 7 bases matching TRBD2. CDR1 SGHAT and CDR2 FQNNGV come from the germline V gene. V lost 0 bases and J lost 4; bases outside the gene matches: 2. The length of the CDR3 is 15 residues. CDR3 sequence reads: CASSLEGGGTGELFF. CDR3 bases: TGTGCCAGCAGCTTAGAGGGGGGGGGCACCGGGGAGCTGTTTTTT.

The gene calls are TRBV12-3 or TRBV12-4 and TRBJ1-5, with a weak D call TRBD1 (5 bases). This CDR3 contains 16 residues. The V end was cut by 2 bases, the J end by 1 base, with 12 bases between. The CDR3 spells CASSLYGTESNQPQHF. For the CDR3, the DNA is TGTGCCAGCAGTTTATATGGGACGGAGAGCAATCAGCCCCAGCATTTT.

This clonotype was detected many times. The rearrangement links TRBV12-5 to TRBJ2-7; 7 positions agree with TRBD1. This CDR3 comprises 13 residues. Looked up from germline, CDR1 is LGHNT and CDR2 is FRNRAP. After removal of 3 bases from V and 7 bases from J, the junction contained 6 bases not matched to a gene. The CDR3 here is CASGLDRAWEQYF. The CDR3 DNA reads TGTGCTAGTGGTTTAGACAGGGCTTGGGAGCAGTACTTC.

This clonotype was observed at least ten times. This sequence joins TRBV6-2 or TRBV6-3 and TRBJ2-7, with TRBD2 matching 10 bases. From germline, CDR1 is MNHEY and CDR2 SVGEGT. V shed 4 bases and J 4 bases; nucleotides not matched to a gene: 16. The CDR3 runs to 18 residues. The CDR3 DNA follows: TGTGCCAGCAGTTCAAGCGGGGGGGCGAATCATTGGAGGTACGAGCAGTACTTC. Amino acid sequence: CASSSSGGANHWRYEQYF.

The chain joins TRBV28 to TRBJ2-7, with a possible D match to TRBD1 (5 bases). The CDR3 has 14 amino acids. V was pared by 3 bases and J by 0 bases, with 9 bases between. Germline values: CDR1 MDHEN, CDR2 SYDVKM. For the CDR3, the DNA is TGTGCCAGCAGTTTGACAGAATTCTCCTACGAGCAGTACTTC. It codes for CASSLTEFSYEQYF.

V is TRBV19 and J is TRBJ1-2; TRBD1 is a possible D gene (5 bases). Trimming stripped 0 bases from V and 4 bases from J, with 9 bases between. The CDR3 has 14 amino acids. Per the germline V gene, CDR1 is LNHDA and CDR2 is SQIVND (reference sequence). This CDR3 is CASSIEWGFYGYTF. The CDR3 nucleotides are TGTGCCAGTAGTATAGAATGGGGGTTCTATGGCTACACCTTC.

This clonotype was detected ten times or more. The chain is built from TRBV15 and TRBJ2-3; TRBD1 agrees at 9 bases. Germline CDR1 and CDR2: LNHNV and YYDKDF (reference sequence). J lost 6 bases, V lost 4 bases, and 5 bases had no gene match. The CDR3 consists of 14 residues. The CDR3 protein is CATSTRTGVDTQYF. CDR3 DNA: TGTGCCACCAGCACCCGGACAGGGGTGGATACGCAGTATTTT.

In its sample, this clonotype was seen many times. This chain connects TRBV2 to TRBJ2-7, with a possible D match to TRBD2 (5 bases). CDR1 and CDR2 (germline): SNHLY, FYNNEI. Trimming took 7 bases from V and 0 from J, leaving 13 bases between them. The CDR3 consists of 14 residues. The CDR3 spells CASTPVGSSYEQYF. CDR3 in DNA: TGTGCCAGCACCCCCGTGGGGAGCTCCTACGAGCAGTACTTC.

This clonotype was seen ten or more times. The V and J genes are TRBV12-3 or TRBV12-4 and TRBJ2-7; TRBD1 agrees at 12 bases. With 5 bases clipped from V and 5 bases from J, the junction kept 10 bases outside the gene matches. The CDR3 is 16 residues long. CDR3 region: CASSGARDRGRHEQYF. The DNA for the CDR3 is TGTGCCAGCAGTGGCGCCCGGGACAGGGGGCGGCACGAGCAGTACTTC.

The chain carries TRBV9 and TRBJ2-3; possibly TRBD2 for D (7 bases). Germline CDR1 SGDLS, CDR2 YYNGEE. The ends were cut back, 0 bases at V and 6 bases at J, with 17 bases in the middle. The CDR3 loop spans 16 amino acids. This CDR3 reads CASSVGEGYRGDTQYF. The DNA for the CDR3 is TGTGCCAGCAGCGTAGGGGAGGGTTATAGGGGGGATACGCAGTATTTT.

CDR3 sequence (DNA): TGCGCCAGCAGCCAAGGAATAAAGACAGGGGTGGAGGCTTTCTTT. This codes for CASSQGIKTGVEAFF. The chain employs TRBV4-1 and TRBJ1-1; 8 bases fit TRBD1. This CDR3 region has 15 residues. After removal of 1 base from V and 11 bases from J, the junction contained 12 bases not matched to a gene. The germline gives CDR1 MGHRA, CDR2 YSYEKL.

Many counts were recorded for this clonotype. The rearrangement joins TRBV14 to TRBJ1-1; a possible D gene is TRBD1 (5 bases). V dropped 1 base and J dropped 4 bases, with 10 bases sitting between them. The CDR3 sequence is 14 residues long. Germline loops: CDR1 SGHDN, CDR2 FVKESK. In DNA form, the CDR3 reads TGTGCCAGCAGCCAAGTCACCGGGGGCACTGAAGCTTTCTTT. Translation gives CASSQVTGGTEAFF.

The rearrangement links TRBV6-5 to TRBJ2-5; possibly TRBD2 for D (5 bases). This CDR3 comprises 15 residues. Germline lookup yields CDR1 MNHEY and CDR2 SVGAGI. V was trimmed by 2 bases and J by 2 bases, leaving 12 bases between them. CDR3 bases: TGTGCCAGCAGTTACGCGGTACGAGGGCAAGAGACCCAGTACTTC. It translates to CASSYAVRGQETQYF.

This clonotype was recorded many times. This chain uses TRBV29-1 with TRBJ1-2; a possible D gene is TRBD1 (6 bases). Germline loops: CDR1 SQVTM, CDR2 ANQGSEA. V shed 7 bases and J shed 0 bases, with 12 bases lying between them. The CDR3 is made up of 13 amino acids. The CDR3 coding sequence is TGCAGCGCCGGGGGCGGCTCTAACTATGGCTACACCTTC. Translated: CSAGGGSNYGYTF.

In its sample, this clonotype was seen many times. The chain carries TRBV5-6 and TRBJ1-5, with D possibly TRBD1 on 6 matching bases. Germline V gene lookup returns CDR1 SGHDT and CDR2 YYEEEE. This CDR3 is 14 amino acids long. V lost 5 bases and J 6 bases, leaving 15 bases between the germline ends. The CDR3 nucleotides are TGTGCCAGCAGTCCGTGGGGGGGCGGTCAGCCCCAGCATTTT. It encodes CASSPWGGGQPQHF. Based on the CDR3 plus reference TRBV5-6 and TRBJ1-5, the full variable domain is DAGVTQSPTHLIKTRGQQVTLRCSPKSGHDTVSWYQQALGQGPQFIFQYYEEEERQRGNFPDRFSGHQFPNYSSELNVNALLLGDSALYLCASSPWGGGQPQHFGDGTRLSIL.